This T cell receptor beta chain is drawn from a study of control samples from healthy donors and cancer patients. This CDR3 region has 16 residues. V was cut by 3 bases and J by 2 bases, with 16 bases left in between. Germline V gene sequence: CDR1 SEHNR, CDR2 FQNEAQ (reference sequence). Assay used: immunoSEQ multiplex PCR; TCRdb lists only in-frame clones, some missing. The sample lists 170,000 or so clones, more than 85% occurring once. The sequencing input was blood. This chain connects TRBV7-9 to TRBJ2-5, with a possible D match to TRBD2 (7 bases). This clonotype was obtained from a woman aged 40 to 50 in good health. CDR3 protein: CASSFPRGAAQETQYF. The CDR3 DNA follows: TGTGCCAGCAGCTTCCCCCGGGGGGCAGCACAAGAGACCCAGTACTTC.